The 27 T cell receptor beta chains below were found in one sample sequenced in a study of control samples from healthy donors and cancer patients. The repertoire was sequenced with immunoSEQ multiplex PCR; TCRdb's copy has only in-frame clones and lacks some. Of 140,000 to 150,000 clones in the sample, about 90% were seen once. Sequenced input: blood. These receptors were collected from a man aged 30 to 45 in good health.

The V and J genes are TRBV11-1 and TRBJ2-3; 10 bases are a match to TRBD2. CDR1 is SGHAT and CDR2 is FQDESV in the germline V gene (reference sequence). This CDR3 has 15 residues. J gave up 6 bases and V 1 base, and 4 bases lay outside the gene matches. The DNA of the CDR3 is TGTGCCAGCAGCTTAGGAGCGGGGGGGCAGGATACGCAGTATTTT. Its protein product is CASSLGAGGQDTQYF.

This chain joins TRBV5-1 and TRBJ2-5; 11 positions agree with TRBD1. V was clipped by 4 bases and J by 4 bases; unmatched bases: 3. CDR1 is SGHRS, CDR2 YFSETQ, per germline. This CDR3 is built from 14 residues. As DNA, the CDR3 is TGCGCCAGCAGCCACGGGACAGGGGGAGAGACCCAGTACTTC. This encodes CASSHGTGGETQYF. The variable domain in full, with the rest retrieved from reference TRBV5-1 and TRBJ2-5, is KAGVTQTPRYLIKTRGQQVTLSCSPISGHRSVSWYQQTPGQGLQFLFEYFSETQRNKGNFPGRFSGRQFSNSRSEMNVSTLELGDSALYLCASSHGTGGETQYFGPGTRLLVL.

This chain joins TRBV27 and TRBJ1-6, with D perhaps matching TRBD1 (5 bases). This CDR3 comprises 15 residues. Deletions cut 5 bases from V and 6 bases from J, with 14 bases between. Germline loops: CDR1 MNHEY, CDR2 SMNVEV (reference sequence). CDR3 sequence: CASSLRGASNSPLHF. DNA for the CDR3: TGTGCCAGCAGTCTCCGCGGGGCGTCTAATTCACCCCTCCACTTT.

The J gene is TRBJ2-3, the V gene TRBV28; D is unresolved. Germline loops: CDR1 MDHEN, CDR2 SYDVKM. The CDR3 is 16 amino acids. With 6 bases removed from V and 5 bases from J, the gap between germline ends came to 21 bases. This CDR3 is CASSPPDLGLKDTQYF. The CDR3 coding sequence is TGTGCCAGCAGCCCACCAGATCTTGGATTAAAAGATACGCAGTATTTT.

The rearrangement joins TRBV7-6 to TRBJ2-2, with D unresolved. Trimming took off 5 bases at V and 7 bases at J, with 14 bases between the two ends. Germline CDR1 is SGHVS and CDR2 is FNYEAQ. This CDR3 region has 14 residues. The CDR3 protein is CASSPQTQIGELFF. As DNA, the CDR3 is TGTGCCAGCAGCCCCCAGACACAGATCGGGGAGCTGTTTTTT. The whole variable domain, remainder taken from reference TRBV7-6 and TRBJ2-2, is GAGVSQSPRYKVTKRGQDVALRCDPISGHVSLYWYRQALGQGPEFLTYFNYEAQQDKSGLPNDRFSAERPEGSISTLTIQRTEQRDSAMYRCASSPQTQIGELFFGEGSRLTVL.

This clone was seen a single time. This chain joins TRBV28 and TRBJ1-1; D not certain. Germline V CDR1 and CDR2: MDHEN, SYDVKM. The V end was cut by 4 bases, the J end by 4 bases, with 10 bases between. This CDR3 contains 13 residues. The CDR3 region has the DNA TGTGCCAGCAGTTCAATACTTCGCACTGAAGCTTTCTTT. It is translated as CASSSILRTEAFF.

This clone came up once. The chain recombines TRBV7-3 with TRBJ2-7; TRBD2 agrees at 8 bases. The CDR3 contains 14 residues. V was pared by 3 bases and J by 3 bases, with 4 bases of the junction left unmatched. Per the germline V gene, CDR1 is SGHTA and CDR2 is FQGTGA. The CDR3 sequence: CASSFSGGDYEQYF. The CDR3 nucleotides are TGTGCCAGCAGCTTCAGCGGGGGAGACTACGAGCAGTACTTC. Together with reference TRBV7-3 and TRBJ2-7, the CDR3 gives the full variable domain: GAGVSQTPSNKVTEKGKYVELRCDPISGHTALYWYRQSLGQGPEFLIYFQGTGAADDSGLPNDRFFAVRPEGSVSTLKIQRTERGDSAVYLCASSFSGGDYEQYFGPGTRLTVT.

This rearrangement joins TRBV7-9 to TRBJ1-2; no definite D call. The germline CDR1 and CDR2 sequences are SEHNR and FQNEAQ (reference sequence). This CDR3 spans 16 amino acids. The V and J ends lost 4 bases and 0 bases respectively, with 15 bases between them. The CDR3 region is CASSSPLMGSNYGYTF. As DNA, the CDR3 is TGTGCCAGCAGCTCACCCCTCATGGGATCTAACTATGGCTACACCTTC.

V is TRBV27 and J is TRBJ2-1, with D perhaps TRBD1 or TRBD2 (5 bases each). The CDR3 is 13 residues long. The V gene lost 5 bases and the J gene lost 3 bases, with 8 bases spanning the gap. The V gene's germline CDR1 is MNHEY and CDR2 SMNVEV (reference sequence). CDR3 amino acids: CASSKGRYNEQFF. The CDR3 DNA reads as TGTGCCAGCAGTAAGGGACGCTACAATGAGCAGTTCTTC.

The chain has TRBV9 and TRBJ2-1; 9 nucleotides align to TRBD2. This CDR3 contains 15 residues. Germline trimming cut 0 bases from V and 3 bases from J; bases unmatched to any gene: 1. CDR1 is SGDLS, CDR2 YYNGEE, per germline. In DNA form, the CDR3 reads TGTGCCAGCAGCGTAGAAGCGGGGGGCTACAATGAGCAGTTCTTC. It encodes CASSVEAGGYNEQFF.

DNA of the CDR3: TGTGCCAGTAGTAGCCAAGGGCGAGCGGGCGGGGAGCTGTTTTTT. Encoded protein: CASSSQGRAGGELFF. The chain joins TRBV19 to TRBJ2-2, with D possibly TRBD2 on 6 matching bases. Germline V lookup: CDR1 LNHDA, CDR2 SQIVND (reference sequence). V was clipped by 4 bases and J by 7 bases, with 16 bases between them. This CDR3 comprises 15 residues.

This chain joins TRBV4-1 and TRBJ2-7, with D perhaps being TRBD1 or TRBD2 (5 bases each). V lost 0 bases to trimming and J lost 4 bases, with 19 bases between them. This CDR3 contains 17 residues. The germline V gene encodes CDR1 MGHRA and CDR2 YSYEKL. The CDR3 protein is CASSQDEGTPLNYEQYF. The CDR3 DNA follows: TGCGCCAGCAGCCAAGATGAGGGGACCCCTCTTAATTACGAGCAGTACTTC.

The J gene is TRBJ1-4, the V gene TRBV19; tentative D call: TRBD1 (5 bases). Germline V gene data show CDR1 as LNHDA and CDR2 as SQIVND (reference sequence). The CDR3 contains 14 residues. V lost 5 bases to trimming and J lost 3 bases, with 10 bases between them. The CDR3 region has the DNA TGTGCCAGTAGTTTGGGGCAGCCTAATGAAAAACTGTTTTTT. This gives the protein CASSLGQPNEKLFF.

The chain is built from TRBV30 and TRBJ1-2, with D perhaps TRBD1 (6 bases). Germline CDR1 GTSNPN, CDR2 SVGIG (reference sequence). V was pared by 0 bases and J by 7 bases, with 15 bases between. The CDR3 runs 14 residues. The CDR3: CAWSVRGGRGGYTF. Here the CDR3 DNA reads TGTGCCTGGAGTGTACGGGGGGGGCGAGGTGGCTACACCTTC.

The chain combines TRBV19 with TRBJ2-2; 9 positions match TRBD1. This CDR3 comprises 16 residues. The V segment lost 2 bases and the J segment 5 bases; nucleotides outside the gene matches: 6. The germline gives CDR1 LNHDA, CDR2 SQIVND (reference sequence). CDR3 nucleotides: TGTGCCAGTAGTATAAAGGACAGGGGTGAGACCGGGGAGCTGTTTTTT. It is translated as CASSIKDRGETGELFF.

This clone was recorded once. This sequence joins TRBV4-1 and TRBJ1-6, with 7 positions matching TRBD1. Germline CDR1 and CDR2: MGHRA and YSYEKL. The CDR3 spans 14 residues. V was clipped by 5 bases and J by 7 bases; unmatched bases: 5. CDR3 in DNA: TGCGCCAGCAGCGACAGGGAAGGCAATTCACCCCTCCACTTT. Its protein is CASSDREGNSPLHF.

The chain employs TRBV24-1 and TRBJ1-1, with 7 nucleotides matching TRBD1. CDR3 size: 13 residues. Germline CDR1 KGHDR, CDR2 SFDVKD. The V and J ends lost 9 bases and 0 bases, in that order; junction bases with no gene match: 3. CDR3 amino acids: CATRDSMNTEAFF. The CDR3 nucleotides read TGTGCCACCCGGGACAGCATGAACACTGAAGCTTTCTTT.

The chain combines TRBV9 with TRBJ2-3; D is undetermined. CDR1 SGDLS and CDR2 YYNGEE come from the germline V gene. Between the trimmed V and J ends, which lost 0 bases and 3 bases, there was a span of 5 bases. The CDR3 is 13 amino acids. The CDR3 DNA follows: TGTGCCAGCAGCGTAGTTATTACAGATACGCAGTATTTT. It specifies CASSVVITDTQYF.

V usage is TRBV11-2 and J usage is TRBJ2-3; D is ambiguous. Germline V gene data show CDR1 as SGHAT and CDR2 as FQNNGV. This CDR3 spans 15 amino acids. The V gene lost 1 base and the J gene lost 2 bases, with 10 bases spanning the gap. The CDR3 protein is CASSLVARYTDTQYF. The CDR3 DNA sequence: TGTGCCAGCAGCTTAGTAGCCCGGTACACAGATACGCAGTATTTT.

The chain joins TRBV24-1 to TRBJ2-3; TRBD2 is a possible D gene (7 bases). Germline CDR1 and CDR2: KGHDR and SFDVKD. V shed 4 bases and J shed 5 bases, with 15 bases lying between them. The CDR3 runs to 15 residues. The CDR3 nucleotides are TGTGCCACCAGTGAGCCGGGGGGCCACGGAGATACGCAGTATTTT. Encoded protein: CATSEPGGHGDTQYF.

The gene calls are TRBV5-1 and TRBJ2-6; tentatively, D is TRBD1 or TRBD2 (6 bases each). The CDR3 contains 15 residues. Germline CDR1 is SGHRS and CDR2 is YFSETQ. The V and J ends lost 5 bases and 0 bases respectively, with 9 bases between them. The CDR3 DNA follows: TGCGCCAGCAGTAGGGGGGTCTCTGGGGCCAACGTCCTGACTTTC. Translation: CASSRGVSGANVLTF.

CDR3 in amino acids: CASSYWDTGELFF. The CDR3 DNA follows: TGTGCCAGCAGTTACTGGGACACCGGGGAGCTGTTTTTT. The V gene is TRBV6-5, the J gene TRBJ2-2; D is undetermined. CDR1 and CDR2 from the germline V gene are MNHEY and SVGAGI. The CDR3 length is 13 residues. The V gene lost 1 base and the J gene lost 3 bases, with 3 bases spanning the gap.

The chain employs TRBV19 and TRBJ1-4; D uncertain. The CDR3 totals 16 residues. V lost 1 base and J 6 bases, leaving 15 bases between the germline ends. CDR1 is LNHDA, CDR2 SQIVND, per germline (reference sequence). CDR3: CASSIGGQVAYEKLFF. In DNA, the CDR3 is TGTGCCAGTAGTATAGGCGGTCAGGTCGCCTATGAAAAACTGTTTTTT.

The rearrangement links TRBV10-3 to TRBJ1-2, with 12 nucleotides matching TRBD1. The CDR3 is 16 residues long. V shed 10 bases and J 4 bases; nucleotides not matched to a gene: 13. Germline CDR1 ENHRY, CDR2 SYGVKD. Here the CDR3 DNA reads TGTGCCAGCGCCGGGACAGGGGGCTCTTATGGCTATGGCTACACCTTC. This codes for CASAGTGGSYGYGYTF.

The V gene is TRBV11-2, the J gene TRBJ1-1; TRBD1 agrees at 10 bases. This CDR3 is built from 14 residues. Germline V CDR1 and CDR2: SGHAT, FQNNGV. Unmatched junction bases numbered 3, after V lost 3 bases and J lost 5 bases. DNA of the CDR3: TGTGCCAGCAGCTTTGGACAGGGGGGAACTGAAGCTTTCTTT. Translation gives CASSFGQGGTEAFF.

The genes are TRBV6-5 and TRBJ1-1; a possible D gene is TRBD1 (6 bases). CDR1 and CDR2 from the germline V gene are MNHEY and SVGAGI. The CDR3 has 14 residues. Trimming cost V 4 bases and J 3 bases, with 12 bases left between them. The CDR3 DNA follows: TGTGCCAGCAGTTTAGACGACAGGTACACTGAAGCTTTCTTT. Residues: CASSLDDRYTEAFF.

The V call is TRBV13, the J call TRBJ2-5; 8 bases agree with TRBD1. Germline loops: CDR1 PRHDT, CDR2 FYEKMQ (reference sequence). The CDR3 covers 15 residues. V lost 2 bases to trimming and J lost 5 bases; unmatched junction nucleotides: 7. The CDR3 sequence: CASSLWTGQQETQYF. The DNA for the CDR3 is TGTGCCAGCAGCTTATGGACAGGGCAACAGGAGACCCAGTACTTC.